This entry concerns a single T cell receptor beta chain. Its antigen remains unidentified. V gave up 6 bases and J gave up 0 bases, with 14 bases separating them. Germline V gene sequence: CDR1 SNHLY, CDR2 FYNNEI. The length of the CDR3 is 16 residues. These data originate in a study of cytomegalovirus exposure and HLA in healthy donors. Findings and limits, study-wide: Cytomegalovirus-associated TCR beta chains were listed, numbering some 180. A later analysis reportedly found that, within productive TCRs, an Asian-associated ancestry cluster had fewer N-insertions than the mean observed across the roughly 630 donors. Association of about 17,000 TCR beta sequences with HLA alleles was found at 0.05 false discovery rate in a later analysis. Researchers left out some V segments, among them TRBV6-2 and TRBV6-3, as indistinguishable.

The PCR employed 60 Vbeta primers together with 13 Jbeta primers. Sequenced by immunoSEQ multiplex PCR; TCRdb stores in-frame clones only, minus some. The sample contains some 210,000 clones, about 83% of which appear only once. This sequence joins TRBV2 and TRBJ2-2; a weak D match, TRBD1 (6 bases). This receptor was obtained from a woman aged 45 to 65 in good health and CMV-seropositive. The material sequenced was PBMCs. CDR3 loop: CASRRRDRTNTGELFF. Written as DNA, the CDR3 is TGTGCCAGCAGGAGGAGAGACAGGACGAACACCGGGGAGCTGTTTTTT.